These 31 T cell receptor beta chains share one sample of origin, sequenced in a study of shared clonotypes between healthy human individuals (dated by TCRdb to the early 2020s). Preparation of the library involved the immunoSEQ multiplex PCR assay. Held by TCRdb, this immuneACCESS table contains in-frame sequences only and omits some clones. Under half of the omission traces to an unresolved V gene where checked; the cause of the rest is unknown. For this sample the table gives roughly 2 million clones, of which around 95% were detected only once. 0.13% of the sample is in the top ten clones. Material: naive CD4+ T cells sorted from blood. The sample's cell subset or site label is to be understood as: CD45RA+ positively selected. The receptors were sampled from a man aged 18-30 years in good health.

The rearrangement links TRBV5-1 to TRBJ2-3; TRBD2 matches at 9 bases. There are 15 residues in the CDR3. V was pared by 1 base and J by 7 bases, with 7 bases of the junction left unmatched. Germline V CDR1 and CDR2: SGHRS, YFSETQ. As DNA, the CDR3 is TGCGCCAGCAGCTTGAGGACTAGCGACCGGCATACGCAGTATTTT. This translates into CASSLRTSDRHTQYF.

The chain recombines TRBV11-2 with TRBJ1-4, with D tentatively TRBD1 (6 bases). The V gene lost 5 bases and the J gene lost 5 bases, with 12 bases spanning the gap. The CDR3 length is 14 residues. Germline V gene sequence: CDR1 SGHAT, CDR2 FQNNGV. CDR3 DNA: TGTGCCAGCAGCCGGACAGATCAAAATGAAAAACTGTTTTTT. As protein: CASSRTDQNEKLFF.

J is TRBJ2-7 and V is TRBV7-8, with D perhaps matching TRBD1 or TRBD2 (5 bases each). The V gene's germline CDR1 is SGHVS and CDR2 FQNEAQ. The CDR3 length is 15 residues. Trimming shortened V by 1 base and J by 4 bases, and 14 bases separated the two germline ends. CDR3 amino acids: CASSLGRDPVYEQYF. CDR3 coding DNA: TGTGCCAGCAGCTTAGGCAGGGACCCCGTATACGAGCAGTACTTC.

The rearrangement links TRBV11-2 to TRBJ1-6; D not resolved. This CDR3 is 13 amino acids long. Looked up from germline, CDR1 is SGHAT and CDR2 is FQNNGV. With 1 base removed from V and 9 bases from J, the gap between germline ends came to 7 bases. CDR3 sequence: CASSLGSPSPLHF. CDR3 nucleotides: TGTGCCAGCAGCTTAGGAAGTCCTTCACCCCTCCACTTT.

J is TRBJ1-4 and V is TRBV11-2; D is perhaps TRBD1 (5 bases). The CDR3 contains 15 residues. Looked up from germline, CDR1 is SGHAT and CDR2 is FQNNGV. V lost 1 base, J lost 6 bases, and 12 bases lay in between. For the CDR3, the DNA is TGTGCCAGCAGCTTAGGAGGGGCAAAAGATGAAAAACTGTTTTTT. As protein: CASSLGGAKDEKLFF.

V usage is TRBV29-1 and J usage is TRBJ2-7; 8 nucleotides match TRBD1. With 7 bases clipped from V and 10 bases from J, the junction kept 15 bases outside the gene matches. This CDR3 is 13 amino acids long. Germline V gene lookup returns CDR1 SQVTM and CDR2 ANQGSEA. The DNA of the CDR3 is TGCAGCGCCCTAGGCAGGGGGCAGGAGACCCAGTACGTC. Residues: CSALGRGQETQYV.

The chain couples TRBV30 to TRBJ2-3; unclear D gene. The germline gives CDR1 GTSNPN, CDR2 SVGIG (reference sequence). The CDR3 is made up of 13 amino acids. V was shortened by 2 bases and J by 0 bases, with 6 bases between the two germline ends. The CDR3 sequence: CAWSMDSTDTQYF. CDR3 bases: TGTGCCTGGAGTATGGACAGCACAGATACGCAGTATTTT.

CDR3 sequence reads: CASSPHSSGANVLTF. The CDR3 DNA sequence: TGTGCCAGTAGTCCGCATAGCTCTGGGGCCAACGTCCTGACTTTC. The rearrangement joins TRBV19 to TRBJ2-6; D remains unclear. V lost 5 bases and J 0 bases, leaving 8 bases between the germline ends. Germline V gene lookup returns CDR1 LNHDA and CDR2 SQIVND (reference sequence). This CDR3 is built from 15 residues.

The V and J genes are TRBV30 and TRBJ2-1, with 13 positions matching TRBD2. V was clipped by 2 bases and J by 5 bases; unmatched bases: 3. Looked up from germline, CDR1 is GTSNPN and CDR2 is SVGIG (reference sequence). The CDR3 length is 15 residues. CDR3 protein: CAWSRTSGGDNEQFF. CDR3 coding DNA: TGTGCCTGGAGTAGGACTAGCGGGGGTGACAATGAGCAGTTCTTC. The variable domain in full, with the rest retrieved from reference TRBV30 and TRBJ2-1, is SQTIHQWPATLVQPVGSPLSLECTVEGTSNPNLYWYRQAAGRGLQLLFYSVGIGQISSEVPQNLSASRPQDRQFILSSKKLLLSDSGFYLCAWSRTSGGDNEQFFGPGTRLTVL.

The gene calls are TRBV4-3 and TRBJ2-1; no clear D gene. The CDR3 consists of 15 residues. V shed 4 bases and J shed 0 bases, with 10 bases lying between them. Germline V gene lookup returns CDR1 LGHNA and CDR2 YSLEER. CDR3: CASSRDGSSYNEQFF. In nucleotides, the CDR3 is TGCGCCAGCAGCCGAGACGGCAGCTCCTACAATGAGCAGTTCTTC.

Remarks on this clone: The same CDR3 can be traced to other DNA sequences in this sample. J is TRBJ2-7 and V is TRBV5-1; TRBD1 agrees at 9 bases. The V gene's germline CDR1 is SGHRS and CDR2 YFSETQ. V trimming: 0 bases; J trimming: 2 bases; junction bases outside the gene matches: 3. The CDR3 consists of 15 residues. In DNA form, the CDR3 reads TGCGCCAGCAGCTTGGGGACAGGGGTCCCCTACGAGCAGTACTTC. This gives the protein CASSLGTGVPYEQYF.

The chain carries TRBV28 and TRBJ2-2; 8 bases agree with TRBD2. This CDR3 spans 14 amino acids. In germline, CDR1 is MDHEN, CDR2 SYDVKM. The V gene end was trimmed by 5 bases and the J gene end by 7 bases; junction bases not matched to a gene: 6. The CDR3 reads CASSTPGGDGELFF. Here the CDR3 DNA reads TGTGCCAGCAGTACCCCGGGGGGGGACGGGGAGCTGTTTTTT.

The rearrangement joins TRBV6-5 to TRBJ2-1, with 7 positions matching TRBD1. V dropped 7 bases and J dropped 4; count of bases not matched to a gene: 7. CDR1 is MNHEY and CDR2 is SVGAGI in the germline V gene. The CDR3 is 14 residues long. CDR3 nucleotide sequence: TGTGCCAGCAATAGACCGGGACAGTACAATGAGCAGTTCTTC. The encoded protein is CASNRPGQYNEQFF.

The chain combines TRBV7-8 with TRBJ2-7; D not certain. The V end lost 1 base, the J end lost 2 bases, and 9 bases lay between the germline ends. The CDR3 is 14 residues long. The germline V gene encodes CDR1 SGHVS and CDR2 FQNEAQ. DNA of the CDR3: TGTGCCAGCAGCTTAGTCGCGGCTACCTACGAGCAGTACTTC. Amino acid sequence: CASSLVAATYEQYF.

The chain uses TRBV18 and TRBJ2-1; 8 bases are a match to TRBD2. V trimming: 0 bases; J trimming: 5 bases; junction bases outside the gene matches: 6. The CDR3 has 16 amino acids. CDR1 and CDR2 (germline): KGHSH, LQKENI. The CDR3 region has the DNA TGTGCCAGCTCACCACCTCGCGGGGGGATAGACAATGAGCAGTTCTTC. Its translation is CASSPPRGGIDNEQFF.

The rearrangement joins TRBV6-1 to TRBJ2-1; perhaps TRBD1 as D (6 bases). Looked up from germline, CDR1 is MNHNS and CDR2 is SASEGT. The CDR3 totals 12 residues. V was shortened by 11 bases and J by 10 bases, with 18 bases between the two germline ends. The DNA for the CDR3 is TGTGCCGGGGGCCAGGAATTTTTCGAGCAGTTCTTC. Protein sequence: CAGGQEFFEQFF.

V and J are TRBV25-1 and TRBJ2-3, with 9 bases lining up with TRBD1. The trim removed 2 bases at V and 5 bases at J, leaving 8 bases unmatched. This CDR3 spans 16 amino acids. CDR1 MGHDK and CDR2 SYGVNS come from the germline V gene. CDR3 DNA sequence: TGTGCCAGCAGTGAACTGGGACAGGGTGAGGAAGATACGCAGTATTTT. It encodes CASSELGQGEEDTQYF.

V gene TRBV5-4 combines with J gene TRBJ1-6; possible D gene TRBD1, 6 bases. There are 14 residues in the CDR3. In germline, CDR1 is SGHNT, CDR2 YYREEE (reference sequence). The V and J ends lost 4 bases and 6 bases respectively, with 11 bases between them. CDR3 residues: CASSIGQTNSPLHF. The CDR3 bases are TGTGCCAGCAGCATCGGACAGACTAATTCACCCCTCCACTTT.

The rearrangement uses TRBV7-2 and TRBJ1-2; TRBD1 is a possible D gene (6 bases). V was pared by 6 bases and J by 4 bases, with 15 bases between. Germline lookup yields CDR1 SGHTA and CDR2 FQGNSA. The CDR3 extends over 14 amino acids. CDR3 sequence reads: CASRVQGSGYGYTF. DNA for the CDR3: TGTGCCAGCAGAGTACAGGGATCGGGCTATGGCTACACCTTC.

The gene calls are TRBV30 and TRBJ1-5; 9 bases line up with TRBD1. The V segment lost 5 bases and the J segment 2 bases; nucleotides outside the gene matches: 7. CDR1 is GTSNPN and CDR2 is SVGIG in the germline V gene (reference sequence). This CDR3 comprises 15 residues. This chain's CDR3 is CAWGTGLRGNQPQHF. Written as DNA, the CDR3 is TGTGCCTGGGGGACAGGGCTAAGGGGCAATCAGCCCCAGCATTTT.

CDR3 residues: CASSLSTPVLPNEQFF. In DNA, the CDR3 is TGTGCCAGCAGTTTATCAACCCCCGTACTACCAAATGAGCAGTTCTTC. This chain links TRBV28 with TRBJ2-1; D unresolved. Per the germline V gene, CDR1 is MDHEN and CDR2 is SYDVKM. The CDR3 sequence is 16 residues long. Trimming took 1 base from V and 7 from J, leaving 17 bases between them.

This clone has only a few counts. At the DNA level, this CDR3 is encoded by other sequences in the same sample as well. The genes are TRBV30 and TRBJ1-5; 7 positions agree with TRBD1. Germline CDR1 GTSNPN, CDR2 SVGIG (reference sequence). This CDR3 spans 13 amino acids. The V and J ends lost 1 base and 4 bases, in that order; junction bases with no gene match: 1. In DNA, the CDR3 is TGTGCCTGGAGTGGACAGGGTAATCAGCCCCAGCATTTT. Its protein is CAWSGQGNQPQHF.

The chain employs TRBV20-1 and TRBJ2-7; D is unclear. This CDR3 has 11 amino acids. CDR1 DFQATT and CDR2 SNEGSKA come from the germline V gene (reference sequence). V lost 6 bases and J 6 bases, leaving 12 bases between the germline ends. CDR3 in DNA: TGCAGTGCCCCGTGGGCGGCCGAGCAGTACTTC. This encodes CSAPWAAEQYF.

The rearrangement uses TRBV20-1 and TRBJ2-5, with unresolved D. V lost 0 bases to trimming and J lost 10 bases, with 9 bases between them. Germline V lookup: CDR1 DFQATT, CDR2 SNEGSKA (reference sequence). CDR3 size: 11 residues. The CDR3 is CSAREGSVQYF. CDR3 nucleotide sequence: TGCAGTGCTAGAGAGGGGTCTGTCCAGTACTTC.

V usage is TRBV2 and J usage is TRBJ2-2, with D perhaps matching TRBD1 (5 bases). From germline, CDR1 is SNHLY and CDR2 FYNNEI. The V end was cut by 5 bases, the J end by 4 bases, with 11 bases between. The CDR3 totals 14 residues. The DNA for the CDR3 is TGTGCCAGCAGTAGGACAATCTCCACCGGGGAGCTGTTTTTT. Protein: CASSRTISTGELFF.

In DNA form, the CDR3 reads TGTGCCAGCAGTTACCCTTTTCCGGGCGAGCAGTACTTC. The encoded protein is CASSYPFPGEQYF. The rearrangement links TRBV28 to TRBJ2-7; D not certain. V was shortened by 4 bases and J by 6 bases, with 13 bases between the two germline ends. The CDR3 runs 13 residues. Per the germline V gene, CDR1 is MDHEN and CDR2 is SYDVKM.

The chain links TRBV5-1 to TRBJ2-5; TRBD2 might be the D (6 bases). This CDR3 comprises 15 residues. The germline V gene has CDR1 SGHRS and CDR2 YFSETQ. The V end lost 3 bases, the J end lost 4 bases, and 16 bases lay between the germline ends. CDR3 DNA sequence: TGCGCCAGCAGCTGGGCGATCGGTAGCGGAGAGACCCAGTACTTC. This translates into CASSWAIGSGETQYF.

Details on this clone: Other DNA sequences in the same sample also yield this CDR3. This sequence joins TRBV6-5 and TRBJ2-2; D might be TRBD1 (5 bases). The length of the CDR3 is 16 residues. V dropped 2 bases and J dropped 1 base, with 11 bases sitting between them. CDR1 is MNHEY and CDR2 is SVGAGI in the germline V gene. The CDR3 nucleotides are TGTGCCAGCAGTTACGGGCAGGGCGGGAACACCGGGGAGCTGTTTTTT. Its translation is CASSYGQGGNTGELFF.

The chain couples TRBV11-2 to TRBJ2-1; D remains unclear. The CDR3 extends over 14 amino acids. Germline V lookup: CDR1 SGHAT, CDR2 FQNNGV. Trimming removed 1 base at V and 7 bases at J, with 11 bases between. For the CDR3, the DNA is TGTGCCAGCAGCTTAGCTACTTATTCGAATGAGCAGTTCTTC. As protein: CASSLATYSNEQFF.

The chain is built from TRBV7-2 and TRBJ1-2; D ambiguous. Germline V gene lookup returns CDR1 SGHTA and CDR2 FQGNSA. V was trimmed by 5 bases and J by 5 bases, leaving 18 bases between them. The CDR3 runs 15 residues. The CDR3 region is CASSLGGLSFYGYTF. DNA for the CDR3: TGTGCCAGCAGCCTAGGAGGGTTGTCCTTTTATGGCTACACCTTC.

The genes are TRBV11-2 and TRBJ2-5; 7 bases map to TRBD1. This CDR3 contains 15 residues. The J segment lost 5 bases and the V segment lost 1 base, leaving 7 bases of the junction unmatched. Looked up from germline, CDR1 is SGHAT and CDR2 is FQNNGV. The CDR3 sequence is CASSLVPDRVETQYF. The CDR3 nucleotides read TGTGCCAGCAGCTTAGTTCCCGACAGGGTGGAGACCCAGTACTTC.